The clone carrying this T cell receptor beta chain has just a few counts. The data were taken from a study of T-cell reconstitution after alpha-beta-depleted transplantation in children. V shed 5 bases and J 1 base; nucleotides not matched to a gene: 3. The V gene's germline CDR1 is SEHNR and CDR2 FQNEAQ (reference sequence). CDR3 length: 14 amino acids. The library targeted TCRbeta and was prepared with unique molecular identifiers. TCRdb used MiXCR to reprocess the PCR reads, holding one entry per CDR3 protein. Of hundreds of thousands of distinct CDR3 sequences listed, approximately 15% are singletons.

This clonotype was obtained from a human donor who donated a stem cell graft to a child with acute myeloid leukemia. This rearrangement joins TRBV7-9 to TRBJ2-3, with TRBD2 matching 7 bases. The input for sequencing was PBMCs from the stem cell graft donor, taken from the stem cell graft. The CDR3 region has the DNA TGTGCCAGCAGCACCCTAGCGGGCACAGATACGCAGTATTTT. As protein: CASSTLAGTDTQYF.